This T cell receptor beta chain was profiled in a study of cytomegalovirus exposure and HLA in healthy donors. General study findings and limits: Researchers reported in a later analysis that a missense DCLRE1C variant was tied to TCR beta V- and J-gene trimming. A later analysis reportedly identified an Asian-associated ancestry cluster as carrying fewer N-insertions than the roughly 670-donor mean.

A remark on this clone: Its cognate antigen is unknown.

PCR was performed using 60 Vbeta and 13 Jbeta primers. TCRdb keeps only in-frame clones here, not all; method: immunoSEQ multiplex PCR. The table lists some 40,000 clones, with 5.5% to 7% in the top ten. Nominally healthy donors were sampled, though unrecorded immune exposures were likely. There are 13 residues in the CDR3. Germline V gene lookup returns CDR1 SQVTM and CDR2 ANQGSEA. Trimming cost V 7 bases and J 0 bases; bases outside gene matches: 4. The sequencing sample was made of PBMCs. The chain combines TRBV29-1 with TRBJ2-3, with 7 bases lining up with TRBD2. The sequence came from a human donor in good health. The CDR3 sequence is CSAWGGSTDTQYF. The DNA of the CDR3 is TGCAGCGCCTGGGGGGGGAGCACAGATACGCAGTATTTT.